The 32 T cell receptor beta chains reported below all come from one sample, sequenced in a study of T-cell reconstitution after alpha-beta-depleted transplantation in children. TCRbeta library preparation incorporated unique molecular identifiers. TCRdb analysed the PCR reads with MiXCR anew, one entry per CDR3 protein. The sample contains almost 400,000 distinct CDR3 sequences, about 20% of which appear only once. The sequencing here drew on PBMCs from the stem cell graft donor, taken from the stem cell graft. These receptors were taken from a human donor who donated a stem cell graft to a child with acute myeloid leukemia.

This clonotype was observed a few times. The chain carries TRBV18 and TRBJ1-5; perhaps TRBD1 as D (5 bases). Germline V lookup: CDR1 KGHSH, CDR2 LQKENI. The V and J ends lost 2 bases and 2 bases respectively, with 10 bases between them. This CDR3 spans 15 amino acids. CDR3 protein: CASSPIDSGNQPQHF. CDR3 nucleotide sequence: TGTGCCAGCTCACCAATCGACAGCGGCAATCAGCCCCAGCATTTT. The variable domain in full, with the rest retrieved from reference TRBV18 and TRBJ1-5, is NAGVMQNPRHLVRRRGQEARLRCSPMKGHSHVYWYRQLPEEGLKFMVYLQKENIIDESGMPKERFSAEFPKEGPSILRIQQVVRGDSAAYFCASSPIDSGNQPQHFGDGTRLSIL.

There are many counts of this clonotype. The chain has TRBV20-1 and TRBJ2-5; TRBD2 aligns across 10 bases. V lost 6 bases to trimming and J lost 8 bases; unmatched junction nucleotides: 9. Germline CDR1 reads DFQATT; CDR2 reads SNEGSKA (reference sequence). The CDR3 runs 13 residues. CDR3 bases: TGCAGTGCCAGTAGCGGGAGGACCGGAACCCAGTACTTC. This gives the protein CSASSGRTGTQYF.

The chain couples TRBV14 to TRBJ2-1; possibly TRBD2 for D (5 bases). V shed 6 bases and J shed 2 bases, with 20 bases lying between them. This CDR3 has 17 amino acids. CDR1 SGHDN and CDR2 FVKESK come from the germline V gene. The CDR3 nucleotides are TGTGCCAGCAGTCCCTTCTCAGGACTCTACCCCTACAATGAGCAGTTCTTC. Encoded protein: CASSPFSGLYPYNEQFF. Filled out from reference TRBV14 and TRBJ2-1, the complete variable domain reads EAGVTQFPSHSVIEKGQTVTLRCDPISGHDNLYWYRRVMGKEIKFLLHFVKESKQDESGMPNNRFLAERTGGTYSTLKVQPAELEDSGVYFCASSPFSGLYPYNEQFFGPGTRLTVL.

The J gene is TRBJ2-5, the V gene TRBV20-1; D unresolved. V was shortened by 6 bases and J by 0 bases, with 11 bases between the two germline ends. CDR1 DFQATT and CDR2 SNEGSKA come from the germline V gene (reference sequence). CDR3 size: 13 residues. The CDR3 DNA follows: TGCAGTGCCAAAAACACGAACCAAGAGACCCAGTACTTC. This encodes CSAKNTNQETQYF.

The CDR3 bases are TGTGCCACCAGTAGCGGAGTATACAATGAGCAGTTCTTC. It codes for CATSSGVYNEQFF. The V gene is TRBV24-1, the J gene TRBJ2-1, with TRBD2 as a possible D gene (5 bases). Germline V gives CDR1 KGHDR, CDR2 SFDVKD. V was shortened by 6 bases and J by 4 bases, with 9 bases between the two germline ends. The CDR3 is 13 residues long.

This clonotype was seen more than once but under ten times. V and J are TRBV12-3 or TRBV12-4 and TRBJ1-1; D may be TRBD1 (5 bases). The CDR3 consists of 14 residues. V was clipped by 1 base and J by 4 bases, with 10 bases between them. CDR3 in amino acids: CASSLVGGSTEAFF. Here the CDR3 DNA reads TGTGCCAGCAGTTTAGTGGGGGGGAGCACTGAAGCTTTCTTT.

The chain joins TRBV28 to TRBJ2-7; D may match TRBD1 or TRBD2 (5 bases each). This CDR3 has 15 residues. V lost 5 bases and J 6 bases, leaving 20 bases between the germline ends. Germline lookup yields CDR1 MDHEN and CDR2 SYDVKM. CDR3 sequence reads: CASSQKPGRTPEQYF. CDR3 sequence (DNA): TGTGCCAGCAGTCAGAAACCGGGACGGACGCCCGAGCAGTACTTC.

In the case of this clonotype: Sequence at one end of the junction differs from germline and may be a read error. The V gene is TRBV20-1, the J gene TRBJ2-1, with 12 bases matching TRBD2. Germline CDR1 DFQATT, CDR2 SNEGSKA (reference sequence). The CDR3 spans 15 residues. CDR3 sequence reads: CCARDTLAGGSAQFF. In nucleotides, the CDR3 is TGCTGTGCTAGAGACACCCTAGCGGGAGGGAGTGCGCAGTTCTTC.

This clonotype was seen only a few times. V is TRBV2 and J is TRBJ2-1, with 8 bases aligning to TRBD2. This CDR3 has 14 residues. Germline V gene lookup returns CDR1 SNHLY and CDR2 FYNNEI. Trimming took 8 bases from V and 4 from J; bases not matched to a gene: 7. The CDR3 region is CASLPSGSYNEQFF. Written as DNA, the CDR3 is TGTGCCAGCTTACCCAGCGGGAGTTACAATGAGCAGTTCTTC.

The chain employs TRBV20-1 and TRBJ2-1; TRBD2 might be the D (5 bases). V lost 0 bases and J lost 1, with 10 bases in between. Germline CDR1 DFQATT, CDR2 SNEGSKA (reference sequence). This CDR3 has 15 amino acids. The CDR3 region is CSARESGSSYNEQFF. The CDR3 nucleotides are TGCAGTGCTAGAGAGAGCGGTAGTTCCTACAATGAGCAGTTCTTC.

This clonotype was picked up many times. This chain uses TRBV3-1 with TRBJ2-7; 7 bases map to TRBD2. Looked up from germline, CDR1 is LGHDT and CDR2 is YNNKEL (reference sequence). The V segment lost 4 bases and the J segment 2 bases; nucleotides outside the gene matches: 20. CDR3 size: 19 residues. Here the CDR3 reads CASSPKRESSGDRTYEQYF. CDR3 DNA sequence: TGTGCCAGCAGCCCGAAAAGGGAGTCGAGCGGGGATAGAACCTACGAGCAGTACTTC.

This chain links TRBV12-3 or TRBV12-4 with TRBJ1-3; D is uncertain. The CDR3 has 15 amino acids. The V end lost 5 bases, the J end lost 0 bases, and 11 bases lay between the germline ends. The CDR3 DNA is TGTGCCAGCAGTCGGACGGAGAGCTCTGGAAACACCATATATTTT. Encoded protein: CASSRTESSGNTIYF.

The V and J genes are TRBV7-2 and TRBJ1-1; D unresolved. From germline, CDR1 is SGHTA and CDR2 FQGNSA. The CDR3 runs 16 residues. The V gene lost 5 bases and the J gene lost 5 bases, with 21 bases spanning the gap. Written as DNA, the CDR3 is TGTGCCAGCAGCAAAGGACGCGGAGGGTTAGGGACTGAAGCTTTCTTT. Amino acid sequence: CASSKGRGGLGTEAFF.

CDR3 bases: TGTGCCAGCACCGGGACAGGGGGCCGCCAGCCCCAGCATTTT. It encodes CASTGTGGRQPQHF. J is TRBJ1-5 and V is TRBV12-3 or TRBV12-4; 12 nucleotides align to TRBD1. The CDR3 runs to 14 residues. V gave up 7 bases and J gave up 7 bases; unmatched junction bases: 5.

This clonotype was seen at least ten times. The rearrangement joins TRBV5-1 to TRBJ1-2; D might be TRBD1 (6 bases). V lost 3 bases and J 2 bases, leaving 14 bases between the germline ends. Germline loops: CDR1 SGHRS, CDR2 YFSETQ. CDR3 length: 15 amino acids. CDR3 in amino acids: CASSSDGQTNYGYTF. The CDR3 nucleotides read TGCGCCAGCAGCTCCGACGGACAGACCAACTATGGCTACACCTTC.

This clonotype came up a few times. The gene calls are TRBV20-1 and TRBJ2-1, with D perhaps given as TRBD1 or TRBD2 (6 bases each). Germline CDR1 reads DFQATT; CDR2 reads SNEGSKA (reference sequence). Between the trimmed V and J ends, which lost 6 bases and 5 bases, there was a span of 20 bases. This CDR3 comprises 15 residues. The CDR3 DNA sequence: TGCAGTGCCCAATGGGGGCGCTGGGGGGACAATGAGCAGTTCTTC. This translates into CSAQWGRWGDNEQFF.

The chain uses TRBV25-1 and TRBJ2-7; D unclear. Germline CDR1 MGHDK, CDR2 SYGVNS. V was pared by 8 bases and J by 4 bases, with 9 bases between. The CDR3 consists of 11 residues. The CDR3 here is CASGLFYEQYF. The CDR3 DNA reads TGTGCCAGCGGGTTGTTTTACGAGCAGTACTTC.

This chain joins TRBV30 and TRBJ1-6, with D possibly matching TRBD1 (5 bases). CDR3 length: 16 residues. V lost 2 bases, J lost 0 bases, and 11 bases lay in between. CDR1 and CDR2 (germline): GTSNPN, SVGIG (reference sequence). CDR3 nucleotide sequence: TGTGCCTGGAGTAAACAGGATTTCTCCTATAATTCACCCCTCCACTTT. Translated: CAWSKQDFSYNSPLHF. The full variable domain, rest sourced from reference TRBV30 and TRBJ1-6, is SQTIHQWPATLVQPVGSPLSLECTVEGTSNPNLYWYRQAAGRGLQLLFYSVGIGQISSEVPQNLSASRPQDRQFILSSKKLLLSDSGFYLCAWSKQDFSYNSPLHFGNGTRLTVT.

This clonotype has more than one count but fewer than ten. The chain uses TRBV29-1 and TRBJ2-1; 7 nucleotides align to TRBD1. Trimming at V came to 6 bases and at J to 7 bases, leaving 12 bases not matched to a gene. CDR1 and CDR2 (germline): SQVTM, ANQGSEA. The length of the CDR3 is 14 residues. This CDR3 reads CSVPDREKWNEQFF. The CDR3 nucleotides are TGCAGCGTCCCCGACAGGGAAAAATGGAATGAGCAGTTCTTC.

This clonotype was seen ten or more times. This rearrangement joins TRBV20-1 to TRBJ1-1, with 9 bases aligning to TRBD1. The V gene end was trimmed by 8 bases and the J gene end by 7 bases; junction bases not matched to a gene: 8. Per germline, CDR1 DFQATT and CDR2 SNEGSKA (reference sequence). This CDR3 region has 12 residues. CDR3 bases: TGCAGTCCGTCTGGGGACAGGGTTGAAGCTTTCTTT. Translation: CSPSGDRVEAFF.

The rearrangement links TRBV5-1 to TRBJ1-4; 8 bases align to TRBD1. Germline V gene data show CDR1 as SGHRS and CDR2 as YFSETQ. V lost 3 bases to trimming and J lost 7 bases; unmatched junction nucleotides: 5. CDR3 length: 14 residues. The CDR3 region is CASSSQGGSEKLFF. The CDR3 nucleotides read TGCGCCAGCAGCTCACAGGGGGGGAGTGAAAAACTGTTTTTT.

The sample holds a few counts of this clonotype. This chain connects TRBV20-1 to TRBJ2-1; 8 bases align to TRBD2. CDR1 is DFQATT and CDR2 is SNEGSKA in the germline V gene (reference sequence). CDR3 length: 14 residues. V lost 3 bases, J lost 8 bases, and 9 bases stayed unmatched. The CDR3 nucleotides are TGCAGTGCTAGCTCTGGCGGGAGGCAGGATGAGCAGTTCTTC. Translated: CSASSGGRQDEQFF.

The V gene is TRBV6-1, the J gene TRBJ2-4; weak D call: TRBD1 (6 bases). From germline, CDR1 is MNHNS and CDR2 SASEGT. This CDR3 has 16 residues. V was shortened by 8 bases and J by 0 bases, with 17 bases between the two germline ends. The CDR3 DNA follows: TGTGCCAGCCCTGGACAGTCCGAGATAGCCAAAAACATTCAGTACTTC. Its protein product is CASPGQSEIAKNIQYF.

V and J are TRBV20-1 and TRBJ2-1; D call uncertain. The CDR3 is 14 amino acids. Trimming left V 5 bases short and J 0 bases short, with 11 bases between. The germline gives CDR1 DFQATT, CDR2 SNEGSKA (reference sequence). The chain's CDR3 is CSALPDSSYNEQFF. DNA for the CDR3: TGCAGTGCTTTACCGGATAGCTCCTACAATGAGCAGTTCTTC.

In this sample, this clonotype turned up a few times. The chain recombines TRBV5-1 with TRBJ1-2, with D maybe TRBD1 (6 bases). The CDR3 has 11 amino acids. Germline CDR1 is SGHRS and CDR2 is YFSETQ. V lost 5 bases and J lost 8, with 10 bases in between. CDR3 coding DNA: TGCGCCAGCAGGGAGACAGGCGGCTACACCTTC. As protein: CASRETGGYTF.

The chain links TRBV12-3 or TRBV12-4 to TRBJ2-7; 10 bases are shared with TRBD1. J was trimmed by 3 bases and V by 3 bases; bases with no gene match: 11. The length of the CDR3 is 17 residues. Written as DNA, the CDR3 is TGTGCCAGCAGTTTCCCGACCGGGACAGGGGTTGACTACGAGCAGTACTTC. Protein: CASSFPTGTGVDYEQYF.

This clonotype has ten or more counts. This rearrangement joins TRBV12-3 or TRBV12-4 to TRBJ1-5; TRBD1 is a possible D gene (5 bases). Trimming took 3 bases from V and 0 from J, leaving 9 bases between them. CDR3 length equals 15 residues. CDR3 nucleotides: TGTGCCAGCAGTTTGACGGGGGATAGCAATCAGCCCCAGCATTTT. As protein: CASSLTGDSNQPQHF.

The table lists this clonotype with a few counts. This CDR3 is CASSPGLFGGEQFF. Written as DNA, the CDR3 is TGTGCCAGCAGTCCCGGACTCTTTGGGGGCGAGCAGTTCTTC. The chain couples TRBV28 to TRBJ2-1; D may be TRBD1 (6 bases). This CDR3 has 14 amino acids. From germline, CDR1 is MDHEN and CDR2 SYDVKM. The ends were cut back, 5 bases at V and 10 bases at J, with 18 bases in the middle.

This clonotype has just one count. V gene TRBV12-3 or TRBV12-4 combines with J gene TRBJ2-2, with TRBD2 matching over 9 bases. Losses at the gene ends were 5 bases for V and 7 bases for J; bases not matched to a gene: 14. This CDR3 spans 17 amino acids. Written as DNA, the CDR3 is TGTGCCAGCAGTCCCGAACCGGGACTAGCCCGAAGCGGGGAGCTGTTTTTT. Protein product: CASSPEPGLARSGELFF.

This clonotype occurred many times. The chain combines TRBV7-6 with TRBJ2-7; tentatively, D is TRBD1 (6 bases). The V gene lost 0 bases and the J gene lost 1 base, with 13 bases spanning the gap. The germline CDR1 and CDR2 sequences are SGHVS and FNYEAQ. The CDR3 is 16 amino acids. This CDR3 is CASSLAPGQESYEQYF. CDR3 sequence (DNA): TGTGCCAGCAGCTTAGCTCCGGGACAAGAGTCCTACGAGCAGTACTTC.

This clonotype was seen many times. This chain links TRBV20-1 with TRBJ2-3; weak D call: TRBD2 (6 bases). The germline gives CDR1 DFQATT, CDR2 SNEGSKA (reference sequence). The CDR3 spans 15 residues. V dropped 5 bases and J dropped 0 bases, with 15 bases sitting between them. This chain's CDR3 is CSASSLRESTDTQYF. CDR3 nucleotide sequence: TGCAGTGCTTCCTCGCTACGGGAGAGCACAGATACGCAGTATTTT.

This clonotype was seen ten or more times. The chain combines TRBV12-3 or TRBV12-4 with TRBJ2-2, with 7 bases that match TRBD2. This CDR3 is built from 14 residues. J lost 2 bases, V lost 5 bases, and 2 bases had no gene match. CDR3 bases: TGTGCCAGCAGTCGACTAGCCAACACCGGGGAGCTGTTTTTT. Translation: CASSRLANTGELFF.